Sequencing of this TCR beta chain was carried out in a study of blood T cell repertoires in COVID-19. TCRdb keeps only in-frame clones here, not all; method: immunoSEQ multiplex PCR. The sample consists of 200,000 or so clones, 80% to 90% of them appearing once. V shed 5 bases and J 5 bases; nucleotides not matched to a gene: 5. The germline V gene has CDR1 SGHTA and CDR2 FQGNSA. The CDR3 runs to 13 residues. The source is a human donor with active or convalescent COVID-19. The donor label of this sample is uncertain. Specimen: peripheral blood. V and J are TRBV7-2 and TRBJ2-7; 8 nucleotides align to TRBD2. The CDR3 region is CASSLAGGHEQYF. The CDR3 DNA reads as TGTGCCAGCAGCCTCGCGGGAGGCCACGAGCAGTACTTC.